This T cell receptor (beta chain) was captured in a study of blood T cell repertoires in COVID-19. Study details: Specimens from acute and convalescent COVID-19 originated in the United States, Italy and Spain. The cDNA or gDNA used as material had been derived from T cells, B-cell-depleted T cells, or PBMCs.

Authors' methods: Scientists estimated how many nucleated cells there were by amplifying reference gene primers. Sequenced by immunoSEQ multiplex PCR; TCRdb stores in-frame clones only, minus some. V and J calls and clone size are as listed in that table; D and trimming were resolved from the DNA. The table lists fewer than 200,000 clones, 70% to 90% of them singletons. Looked up from germline, CDR1 is MNHEY and CDR2 is SMNVEV (reference sequence). The CDR3 sequence is 15 residues long. Deletions cut 3 bases from V and 7 bases from J, with 15 bases between. The receptor comes from a man in his 60s with active or convalescent COVID-19. This chain joins TRBV27 and TRBJ2-2; TRBD2 is a possible D gene (6 bases). The sequencing input was peripheral blood. The CDR3 protein is CASSLELAGGGELFF. The DNA for the CDR3 is TGTGCCAGCAGTTTGGAACTAGCTGGGGGCGGGGAGCTGTTTTTT.